Detailed here is one T cell receptor beta chain. The data stem from a study of blood T cell repertoires in COVID-19. About the study: Some COVID-19 samples were acute and others convalescent; all came from the United States, Italy and Spain. PBMCs, B-cell-depleted T cells, or T cells were the source of the cDNA or gDNA that made up the material.

The V gene end was trimmed by 1 base and the J gene end by 0 bases; junction bases not matched to a gene: 6. The CDR3 covers 16 residues. The germline CDR1 and CDR2 sequences are SGDLS and YYNGEE. As originally analysed: Cell counts per sample came from amplifying reference gene primers. Method: immunoSEQ multiplex PCR; TCRdb's copy keeps in-frame clones and lacks some. Clone size and the V and J calls come from that table; the DNA yielded D and trimming. The sample has about 240,000 clones, around 90% seen once. The sequenced material came from peripheral blood. The TCR originated in a man aged 60 to 75 who had recovered from COVID-19. J is TRBJ1-1 and V is TRBV9, with TRBD1 identical over 7 bases. For the CDR3, the DNA is TGTGCCAGCAGCGTAAGGGACAGTATGATGAACACTGAAGCTTTCTTT. Its translation is CASSVRDSMMNTEAFF. Based on the CDR3 plus reference TRBV9 and TRBJ1-1, the full variable domain is DSGVTQTPKHLITATGQRVTLRCSPRSGDLSVYWYQQSLDQGLQFLIQYYNGEERAKGNILERFSAQQFPDLHSELNLSSLELGDSALYFCASSVRDSMMNTEAFFGQGTRLTVV.